The 2 T cell receptor beta chains below come from one sample, sequenced in a study of cytomegalovirus exposure and HLA in healthy donors. 60 Vbeta and 13 Jbeta primers were used in PCR. Some clones are missing from TCRdb's copy, which holds only in-frame ones; the method was immunoSEQ multiplex PCR. Its listing shows about 160,000 clones. Input material: PBMCs. These receptors all stem from a woman in her sixties or seventies in good health and CMV-seronegative.

J is TRBJ1-1 and V is TRBV11-2; D unresolved. CDR3 length: 14 amino acids. Germline V lookup: CDR1 SGHAT, CDR2 FQNNGV. Trimming stripped 5 bases from V and 4 bases from J, with 14 bases between. The CDR3 DNA reads TGTGCCAGCAGCACCAGCCGACGGGGCACTGAAGCTTTCTTT. It codes for CASSTSRRGTEAFF.

The chain joins TRBV29-1 to TRBJ2-5; 11 bases map to TRBD2. The CDR3 contains 15 residues. The germline CDR1 and CDR2 sequences are SQVTM and ANQGSEA. The J segment lost 4 bases and the V segment lost 5 bases, leaving 9 bases of the junction unmatched. The CDR3 sequence: CSVSGLAGPGETQYF. Here the CDR3 DNA reads TGCAGCGTTTCCGGACTAGCGGGCCCGGGAGAGACCCAGTACTTC.